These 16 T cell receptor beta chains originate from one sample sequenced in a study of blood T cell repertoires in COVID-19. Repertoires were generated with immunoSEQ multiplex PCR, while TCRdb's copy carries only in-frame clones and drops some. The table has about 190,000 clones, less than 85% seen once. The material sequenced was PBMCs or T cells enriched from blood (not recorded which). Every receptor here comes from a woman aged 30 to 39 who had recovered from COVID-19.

CDR3 protein: CASSSEIIGTQYF. The DNA of the CDR3 is TGTGCCAGCAGCTCGGAGATCATAGGAACCCAGTACTTC. The V gene is TRBV5-8, the J gene TRBJ2-5; D is unclear. Germline lookup yields CDR1 SGHTS and CDR2 YDEGEE. V was trimmed by 3 bases and J by 8 bases, leaving 14 bases between them. CDR3 length: 13 amino acids.

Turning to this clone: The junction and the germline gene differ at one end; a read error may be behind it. CDR3 nucleotide sequence: TGTGCCAGCAGTAGGACAGGGGGCAGCAGTCAGCCCCAGCATTTT. Its protein product is CASSRTGGSSQPQHF. This chain joins TRBV28 and TRBJ1-5, with TRBD1 identical over 11 bases. Germline lookup yields CDR1 MDHEN and CDR2 SYDVKM. There are 15 residues in the CDR3. Looking up the rest from reference TRBV28 and TRBJ1-5 gives the full variable domain: DVKVTQSSRYLVKRTGEKVFLECVQDMDHENMFWYRQDPGLGLRLIYFSYDVKMKEKGDIPEGYSVSREKKERFSLILESASTNQTSMYLCASSRTGGSSQPQHFGDGTRLSIL.

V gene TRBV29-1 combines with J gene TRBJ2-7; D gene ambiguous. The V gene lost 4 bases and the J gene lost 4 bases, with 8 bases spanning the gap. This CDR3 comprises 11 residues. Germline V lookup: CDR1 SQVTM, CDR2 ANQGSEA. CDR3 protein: CSVASGYEQYF. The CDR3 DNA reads TGCAGCGTTGCTTCCGGGTACGAGCAGTACTTC.

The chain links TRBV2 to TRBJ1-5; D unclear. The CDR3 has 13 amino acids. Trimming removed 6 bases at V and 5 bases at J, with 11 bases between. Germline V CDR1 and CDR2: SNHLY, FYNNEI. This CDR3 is CASRDVVYQPQHF. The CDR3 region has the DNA TGTGCCAGCAGAGATGTAGTATATCAGCCCCAGCATTTT. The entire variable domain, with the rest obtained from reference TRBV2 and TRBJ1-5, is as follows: EPEVTQTPSHQVTQMGQEVILRCVPISNHLYFYWYRQILGQKVEFLVSFYNNEISEKSEIFDDQFSVERPDGSNFTLKIRSTKLEDSAMYFCASRDVVYQPQHFGDGTRLSIL.

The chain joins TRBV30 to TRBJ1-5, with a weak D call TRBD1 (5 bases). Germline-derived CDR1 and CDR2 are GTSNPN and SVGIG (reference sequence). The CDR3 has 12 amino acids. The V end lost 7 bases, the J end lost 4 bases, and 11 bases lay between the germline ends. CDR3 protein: CAFSRGNQPQHF. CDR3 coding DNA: TGTGCCTTCTCCCGGGGGAATCAGCCCCAGCATTTT.

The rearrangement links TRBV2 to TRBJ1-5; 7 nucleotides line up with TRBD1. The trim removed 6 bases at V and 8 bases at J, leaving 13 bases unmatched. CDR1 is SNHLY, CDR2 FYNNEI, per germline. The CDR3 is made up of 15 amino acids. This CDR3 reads CASRGTGTVMEPQHF. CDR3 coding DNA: TGTGCCAGCAGGGGGACCGGGACAGTGATGGAGCCCCAGCATTTT.

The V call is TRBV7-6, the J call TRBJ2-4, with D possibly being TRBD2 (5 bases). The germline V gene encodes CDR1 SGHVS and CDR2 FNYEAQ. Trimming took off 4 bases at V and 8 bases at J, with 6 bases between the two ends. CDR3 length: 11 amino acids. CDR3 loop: CASSSGDIQYF. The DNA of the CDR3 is TGTGCCAGCAGCTCCGGGGACATTCAGTACTTC.

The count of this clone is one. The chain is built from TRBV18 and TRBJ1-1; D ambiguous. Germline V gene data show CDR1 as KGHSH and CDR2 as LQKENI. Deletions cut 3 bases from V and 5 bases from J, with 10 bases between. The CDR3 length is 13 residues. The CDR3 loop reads CASSPRGETEAFF. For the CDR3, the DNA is TGTGCCAGCTCACCCCGGGGTGAAACTGAAGCTTTCTTT.

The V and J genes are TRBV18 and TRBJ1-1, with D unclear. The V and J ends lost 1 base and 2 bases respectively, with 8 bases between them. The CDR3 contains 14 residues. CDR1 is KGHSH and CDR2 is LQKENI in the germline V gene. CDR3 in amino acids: CASSPLHTNTEAFF. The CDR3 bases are TGTGCCAGCTCACCACTGCACACAAACACTGAAGCTTTCTTT.

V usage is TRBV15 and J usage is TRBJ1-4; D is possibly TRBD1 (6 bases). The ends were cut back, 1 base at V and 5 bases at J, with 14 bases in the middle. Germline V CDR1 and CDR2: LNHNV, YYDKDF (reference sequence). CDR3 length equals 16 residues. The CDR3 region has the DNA TGTGCCACCAGCAGAGGGGACAACACAGGGAATGAAAAACTGTTTTTT. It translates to CATSRGDNTGNEKLFF. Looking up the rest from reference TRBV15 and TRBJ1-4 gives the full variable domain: DAMVIQNPRYQVTQFGKPVTLSCSQTLNHNVMYWYQQKSSQAPKLLFHYYDKDFNNEADTPDNFQSRRPNTSFCFLDIRSPGLGDTAMYLCATSRGDNTGNEKLFFGSGTQLSVL.

This chain's CDR3 is CASSLRTSGVAKNIQYF. In DNA, the CDR3 is TGTGCCAGCAGCCTACGGACTAGCGGGGTAGCCAAAAACATTCAGTACTTC. The chain carries TRBV7-2 and TRBJ2-4; 12 bases map to TRBD2. The CDR3 extends over 17 amino acids. J gave up 0 bases and V 5 bases, and 5 bases lay outside the gene matches. Germline V gives CDR1 SGHTA, CDR2 FQGNSA.

The chain's CDR3 is CASTPGGGSFSYEQYF. The DNA of the CDR3 is TGTGCCAGTACTCCCGGCGGCGGGAGTTTCTCCTACGAGCAGTACTTC. The rearrangement joins TRBV19 to TRBJ2-7; TRBD2 matches 7 bases. The CDR3 extends over 16 amino acids. CDR1 is LNHDA, CDR2 SQIVND, per germline (reference sequence). V shed 7 bases, J shed 0 bases, and the junction held 12 bases outside the gene matches.

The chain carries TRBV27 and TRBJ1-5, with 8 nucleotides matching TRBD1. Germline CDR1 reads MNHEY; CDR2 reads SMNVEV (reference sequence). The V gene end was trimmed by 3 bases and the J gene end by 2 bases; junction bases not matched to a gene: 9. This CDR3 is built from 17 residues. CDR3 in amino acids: CASSFFSSGGGNQPQHF. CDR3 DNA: TGTGCCAGCAGTTTCTTTTCCTCAGGGGGCGGCAATCAGCCCCAGCATTTT.

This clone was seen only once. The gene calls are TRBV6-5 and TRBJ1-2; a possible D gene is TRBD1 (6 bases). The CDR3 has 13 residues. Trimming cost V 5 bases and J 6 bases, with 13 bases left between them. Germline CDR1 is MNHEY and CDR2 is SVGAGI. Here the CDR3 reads CASSPTGIDGYTF. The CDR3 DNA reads TGTGCCAGCAGTCCAACAGGGATAGATGGCTACACCTTC.

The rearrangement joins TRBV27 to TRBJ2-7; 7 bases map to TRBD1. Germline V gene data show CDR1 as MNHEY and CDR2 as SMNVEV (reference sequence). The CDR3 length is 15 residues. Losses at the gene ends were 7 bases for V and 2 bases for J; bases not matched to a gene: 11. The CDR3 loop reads CASMARGGLAYEQYF. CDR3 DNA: TGTGCCAGCATGGCCCGAGGGGGCCTCGCCTACGAGCAGTACTTC.

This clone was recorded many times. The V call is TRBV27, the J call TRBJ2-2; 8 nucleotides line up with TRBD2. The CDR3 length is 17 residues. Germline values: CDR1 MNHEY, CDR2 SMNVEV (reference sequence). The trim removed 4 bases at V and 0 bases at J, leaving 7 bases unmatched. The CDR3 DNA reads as TGTGCCAGCAGTTCCAAGGCCGGGGGGGCGAACACCGGGGAGCTGTTTTTT. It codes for CASSSKAGGANTGELFF.